These T cell receptor beta chains were read from a single sample in a study of breast tumors, draining lymph nodes, adjacent tissues. TCRdb ran MiXCR on the multiplex PCR reads and lists one entry per CDR3 protein. The sample records 100,000 or so distinct CDR3 sequences, over 20% being singletons. Sequencing was performed on axillary lymph node tissue. The receptors shown here come from a female donor with breast cancer. Some clones in this sample may be carry-over from other donors' samples. CDR3s include the opening cysteine and the closing phenylalanine or tryptophan. The D gene is left open where the match is weak. Rows may omit the clone size; those that give it use once, few, many or a size class.

d_call	v_call	clone_size	j_call	cdr3_nt	cdr3_aa
.	TRBV27	few	TRBJ2-3	TGTGCCAGCAGTTTCCGGGACACGGGCACAGATACGCAGTATTTT	CASSFRDTGTDTQYF
.	TRBV28	many	TRBJ1-6	TGTGCCAGCGAATCGCGAGGGTCCTATAATTCACCCCTCCACTTT	CASESRGSYNSPLHF
.	TRBV29-1	many	TRBJ2-3	TGCAGCGTCTTACCAGGAACCACAGATACGCAGTATTTT	CSVLPGTTDTQYF
.	TRBV20-1	many	TRBJ1-2	TGCAGTGCTAGGATCTTCGGGACTAACTATGGCTACACCTTC	CSARIFGTNYGYTF
TRBD1	TRBV19	many	TRBJ1-2	TGTGCCAGTAGCCTCGACAGGGTCGGCTACACCTTC	CASSLDRVGYTF
.	TRBV3-1	.	TRBJ2-6	TGTGCCAGCAGCCCATCCCTCTCGGGGGCCAACGTCCTGACTTTC	CASSPSLSGANVLTF
.	TRBV6-5	many	TRBJ2-3	TGTGCCAGCAGAAGGCAGGGGGCGATGGGAGGGTCATCGACGCAGTATTTT	CASRRQGAMGGSSTQYF
.	TRBV4-1	many	TRBJ1-5	TGCGCCAGCAGCCAAGTATCCAGGACTGATCAGCCCCAGCATTTT	CASSQVSRTDQPQHF
TRBD2	TRBV4-2	many	TRBJ2-2	TGTGCCAGCAGCCAAGCTGGGACTAGCGGGACTGCCGGGGAGCTGTTTTTT	CASSQAGTSGTAGELFF
.	TRBV10-1	many	TRBJ2-5	TGCGCCAGCAGTACCTCGAGAGGGCAAGAGACCCAGTACTTC	CASSTSRGQETQYF
TRBD2	TRBV18	.	TRBJ2-7	TGTGCCAGCTCACCTCCAGGGGTAGCGGGAGGAAACGAGCAGTACTTC	CASSPPGVAGGNEQYF
TRBD2	TRBV4-1	many	TRBJ2-7	TGCGCCAGCAGCCTCCGGATAGCGGGAGATTTATCCTACGAGCAGTACTTC	CASSLRIAGDLSYEQYF
TRBD1	TRBV3-1	many	TRBJ1-6	TGTGCCAGCAGCGCCCGGGACAGAGGGTCACCCCTCCACTTT	CASSARDRGSPLHF
.	TRBV7-6	many	TRBJ2-7	TGTGCCAGCAGCTTAGGGAGGGGCTACGAGCAGTACTTC	CASSLGRGYEQYF
.	TRBV10-3	.	TRBJ2-1	TGTGCCATCAGTGAGTCAGGGCGAGTTACTTACAATGAGCAGTTCTTC	CAISESGRVTYNEQFF
.	TRBV20-1	many	TRBJ2-3	TGCAGTGCTAGGAGAGCGGTCCGTGATACGCAGTATTTT	CSARRAVRDTQYF
.	TRBV10-2	many	TRBJ1-6	TGCGCCAGCAGTGAGTGGCAGGTGGGAGATTCACCCCTCCACTTT	CASSEWQVGDSPLHF
TRBD1	TRBV10-3	.	TRBJ1-1	TGTGCCACACTACAGGGGGGGGGATTGGACACTGAAGCTTTCTTT	CATLQGGGLDTEAFF
.	TRBV30	many	TRBJ1-6	TGTGCCTGGAGTGTGGGAGAAAATTCACCCCTCCACTTT	CAWSVGENSPLHF
.	TRBV7-9	few	TRBJ2-7	TGTGCCAGCAGCTTAATCCTCTACGAGCAGTACTTC	CASSLILYEQYF
.	TRBV4-1	once	TRBJ2-7	TGCGCCAGCAGCCAATATCAGGGGAGGTACGAGCAGTACTTC	CASSQYQGRYEQYF
TRBD1	TRBV5-5	few	TRBJ2-7	TGTGCCAGCAGCTCTGGGACAGCGTTCTACGAGCAGTACTTC	CASSSGTAFYEQYF
.	TRBV6-5	many	TRBJ1-2	TGTGCCAGCAAGGAAGGGACGTCCTATGGCTACACCTTC	CASKEGTSYGYTF
TRBD1	TRBV27	.	TRBJ1-5	TGTGCCAGCAGTTCGTCCGGGACAGGGCCGGGAAGGCCCCAGCATTTT	CASSSSGTGPGRPQHF
TRBD1	TRBV18	.	TRBJ1-5	TGTGCCAGCTCACTTCGGACAGGGGGCAATCAGCCCCAGCATTTT	CASSLRTGGNQPQHF
.	TRBV6-1	.	TRBJ1-6	TGTGCCAGCAGTTCCGGGGAAAACTATAATTCACCCCTCCACTTT	CASSSGENYNSPLHF
TRBD1	TRBV19	many	TRBJ1-2	TGTGCCAGTAGTAGAGATGCGGGACAGGGGGCCCTTAACTATGGCTACACCTTC	CASSRDAGQGALNYGYTF
.	TRBV7-2	many	TRBJ2-7	TGTGCCAGCAGCTTAGGGGGGAGCGCCTACGAGCAGTACTTC	CASSLGGSAYEQYF
TRBD1	TRBV19	few	TRBJ2-5	TGTGCCAGTAGTACTTGGGACAGGGGAGTGAGAGAGACCCAGTACTTC	CASSTWDRGVRETQYF
TRBD2	TRBV20-1	many	TRBJ2-1	TGCAGTGCATCCCGACTAGCGGGAGATGAGCAGTTCTTC	CSASRLAGDEQFF
TRBD1	TRBV2	medium-sized	TRBJ1-4	TGTGCCAGCAGGCAGGGGGCCTGGGAAAAACTGTTTTTT	CASRQGAWEKLFF
.	TRBV28	few	TRBJ2-7	TGTGCCAGCAGTCGGAACCGGGACACCCGCTCCTACGAGCAGTACTTC	CASSRNRDTRSYEQYF
.	TRBV6-1	many	TRBJ2-7	TGTGCCAGCAGTGGCGTCGGAGTATACGAGCAGTACTTC	CASSGVGVYEQYF